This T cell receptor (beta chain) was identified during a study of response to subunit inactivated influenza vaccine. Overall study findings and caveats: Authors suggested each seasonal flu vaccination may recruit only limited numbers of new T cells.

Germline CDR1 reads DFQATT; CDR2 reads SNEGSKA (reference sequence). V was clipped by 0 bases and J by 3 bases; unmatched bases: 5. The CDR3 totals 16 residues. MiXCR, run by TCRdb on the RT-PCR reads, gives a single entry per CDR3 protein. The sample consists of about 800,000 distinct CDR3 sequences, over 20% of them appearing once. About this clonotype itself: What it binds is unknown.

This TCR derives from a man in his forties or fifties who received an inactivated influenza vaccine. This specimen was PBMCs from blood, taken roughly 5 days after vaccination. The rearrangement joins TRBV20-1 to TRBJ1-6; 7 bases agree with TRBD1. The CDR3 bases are TGCAGTGCTAGAGATAGACAGGGTCTCTATAATTCACCCCTCCACTTT. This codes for CSARDRQGLYNSPLHF.